This entry lists 15 T cell receptor beta chains sequenced from one sample in a study of CD8+ T cells in alopecia areata. As for treatment: oral pan-JAK inhibitor, 5-10 mg twice daily. Extraction and reverse transcription of RNA yielded cDNA as the sequencing template. Produced via immunoSEQ multiplex PCR; TCRdb's table is partial and in-frame only. Among 120,000 or so clones listed, 61% were seen once. The material sequenced was CD4+ T cells sorted from blood, taken at week 4, from a patient treated with tofacitinib. All receptors come from a human donor with alopecia areata.

The V call is TRBV15, the J call TRBJ2-1; 9 bases line up with TRBD2. The length of the CDR3 is 15 residues. J lost 9 bases, V lost 3 bases, and 9 bases had no gene match. CDR1 is LNHNV and CDR2 is YYDKDF in the germline V gene (reference sequence). CDR3 bases: TGTGCCACCAGCAGTCCTAGCGGGGCTCTGGTTGAGCAGTTCTTC. Residues: CATSSPSGALVEQFF.

The chain joins TRBV7-2 to TRBJ2-2; weak D call: TRBD2 (5 bases). Looked up from germline, CDR1 is SGHTA and CDR2 is FQGNSA. V lost 2 bases, J lost 6 bases, and 10 bases lay in between. The CDR3 totals 14 residues. The CDR3 region is CASSLSERAGELFF. The CDR3 coding sequence is TGTGCCAGCAGCTTAAGCGAGAGGGCCGGGGAGCTGTTTTTT.

The V call is TRBV2, the J call TRBJ2-7, with TRBD2 matching over 8 bases. This CDR3 has 15 amino acids. The V segment lost 5 bases and the J segment 1 base; nucleotides outside the gene matches: 7. Germline assignment: CDR1 SNHLY and CDR2 FYNNEI. CDR3 sequence reads: CASSLSGAASYEQYF. For the CDR3, the DNA is TGTGCCAGCAGTCTTAGCGGGGCCGCTTCCTACGAGCAGTACTTC. The variable domain in full, with the rest retrieved from reference TRBV2 and TRBJ2-7, is EPEVTQTPSHQVTQMGQEVILRCVPISNHLYFYWYRQILGQKVEFLVSFYNNEISEKSEIFDDQFSVERPDGSNFTLKIRSTKLEDSAMYFCASSLSGAASYEQYFGPGTRLTVT.

The chain couples TRBV4-2 to TRBJ2-3; D might be TRBD1 (5 bases). In germline, CDR1 is LGHNA, CDR2 YNFKEQ. The CDR3 spans 13 residues. V was shortened by 0 bases and J by 10 bases, with 11 bases between the two germline ends. The CDR3 here is CASSQERGQAQYF. CDR3 bases: TGTGCCAGCAGCCAAGAAAGGGGCCAGGCGCAGTATTTT.

The chain is built from TRBV5-6 and TRBJ2-2; D may be TRBD1 (5 bases). Trimming took 2 bases from V and 6 from J, leaving 11 bases between them. Germline V lookup: CDR1 SGHDT, CDR2 YYEEEE. The CDR3 has 14 residues. CDR3 in DNA: TGTGCCAGCAGCTTCAGGGCTAGGTCCGGGGAGCTGTTTTTT. Translated, it gives CASSFRARSGELFF. Complete variable domain (other parts from reference TRBV5-6 and TRBJ2-2): DAGVTQSPTHLIKTRGQQVTLRCSPKSGHDTVSWYQQALGQGPQFIFQYYEEEERQRGNFPDRFSGHQFPNYSSELNVNALLLGDSALYLCASSFRARSGELFFGEGSRLTVL.

For this clone: Other DNA sequences within the sample encode an identical CDR3. This chain connects TRBV19 to TRBJ1-5; 10 bases are shared with TRBD1. This CDR3 region has 15 residues. Germline-derived CDR1 and CDR2 are LNHDA and SQIVND (reference sequence). V shed 4 bases and J 2 bases; nucleotides not matched to a gene: 2. The CDR3, as DNA: TGTGCCAGTAGTAGCGGGACAGGGGGCAATCAGCCCCAGCATTTT. It yields the protein CASSSGTGGNQPQHF.

This chain links TRBV29-1 with TRBJ1-2; D uncertain. V lost 8 bases, J lost 7 bases, and 17 bases lay in between. The CDR3 spans 12 residues. Germline V gene lookup returns CDR1 SQVTM and CDR2 ANQGSEA. CDR3 residues: CSTSPGESGYTF. The CDR3 DNA reads TGCAGCACTTCGCCTGGGGAGAGTGGCTACACCTTC. Complete variable domain (other parts from reference TRBV29-1 and TRBJ1-2): SAVISQKPSRDICQRGTSLTIQCQVDSQVTMMFWYRQQPGQSLTLIATANQGSEATYESGFVIDKFPISRPNLTFSTLTVSNMSPEDSSIYLCSTSPGESGYTFGSGTRLTVV.

The gene calls are TRBV19 and TRBJ1-1; no clear D gene. The CDR3 length is 13 residues. From germline, CDR1 is LNHDA and CDR2 SQIVND (reference sequence). V lost 4 bases, J lost 1 base, and 7 bases lay in between. The DNA for the CDR3 is TGTGCCAGTAGTACCCAGCAGAACACTGAAGCTTTCTTT. Translating gives CASSTQQNTEAFF.

This clone has only a few counts. V and J are TRBV19 and TRBJ1-6, with D maybe TRBD1 (5 bases). The CDR3 is made up of 16 amino acids. Trimming took off 8 bases at V and 7 bases at J, with 21 bases between the two ends. The germline V gene encodes CDR1 LNHDA and CDR2 SQIVND (reference sequence). The CDR3 nucleotides read TGTGCCAGTGGGAGACGGTTTGGGACGGACAATTCACCCCTCCACTTT. It encodes CASGRRFGTDNSPLHF. The complete variable domain, with remaining parts taken from reference TRBV19 and TRBJ1-6, reads DGGITQSPKYLFRKEGQNVTLSCEQNLNHDAMYWYRQDPGQGLRLIYYSQIVNDFQKGDIAEGYSVSREKKESFPLTVTSAQKNPTAFYLCASGRRFGTDNSPLHFGNGTRLTVT.

The V call is TRBV5-1, the J call TRBJ2-5; D tentatively fits TRBD1 or TRBD2 (5 bases each). V was trimmed by 0 bases and J by 3 bases, leaving 15 bases between them. The CDR3 is made up of 16 amino acids. Per the germline V gene, CDR1 is SGHRS and CDR2 is YFSETQ. The CDR3 loop reads CASSLDPGRPEETQYF. In DNA form, the CDR3 reads TGCGCCAGCAGCTTGGATCCGGGACGCCCTGAAGAGACCCAGTACTTC.

The chain couples TRBV30 to TRBJ2-6, with D possibly TRBD1 on 5 matching bases. The CDR3 totals 13 residues. V shed 5 bases and J shed 4 bases, with 9 bases lying between them. Germline CDR1 GTSNPN, CDR2 SVGIG (reference sequence). The CDR3 sequence is CAWVWTGANVLTF. The CDR3 bases are TGTGCCTGGGTCTGGACAGGGGCCAACGTCCTGACTTTC.

This sequence joins TRBV7-3 and TRBJ2-1, with TRBD2 as a possible D gene (5 bases). V was clipped by 1 base and J by 2 bases, with 18 bases between them. Germline lookup yields CDR1 SGHTA and CDR2 FQGTGA. This CDR3 spans 18 amino acids. Here the CDR3 DNA reads TGTGCCAGCAGCTTAAAGGCTTCTTTGGACTTACCCTACAATGAGCAGTTCTTC. This sequence encodes CASSLKASLDLPYNEQFF.

The chain uses TRBV28 and TRBJ1-1; D not resolved. Germline-derived CDR1 and CDR2 are MDHEN and SYDVKM. V was pared by 6 bases and J by 0 bases, with 11 bases between. The CDR3 is 14 residues long. The CDR3, as DNA: TGTGCCAGCAGGCCGCTCCTCATGAACACTGAAGCTTTCTTT. Residues: CASRPLLMNTEAFF.

J is TRBJ1-5 and V is TRBV10-3; 10 bases are a match to TRBD1. Germline CDR1 is ENHRY and CDR2 is SYGVKD. The CDR3 contains 15 residues. Unmatched junction bases numbered 2, after V lost 1 base and J lost 5 bases. CDR3: CAISELGTGDQPQHF. The CDR3 nucleotides are TGTGCCATCAGTGAGTTGGGGACAGGGGATCAGCCCCAGCATTTT.

This clone has only one observation. The chain uses TRBV6-5 and TRBJ2-5, with 13 positions matching TRBD2. The length of the CDR3 is 15 residues. Germline trimming cut 5 bases from V and 5 bases from J; bases unmatched to any gene: 5. Germline V lookup: CDR1 MNHEY, CDR2 SVGAGI. This chain's CDR3 is CASSTGLAGVETQYF. The CDR3, as DNA: TGTGCCAGCAGTACCGGACTAGCGGGAGTGGAGACCCAGTACTTC.